This T cell receptor beta chain was captured by sequencing in a study of shared clonotypes between healthy human individuals (dated by TCRdb to the early 2020s). Concerning the study at large: A couple of women and three men aged 18 to 49 years were included in the cohort. Blood TCR repertoires of roughly five healthy adults were deeply sequenced to estimate repertoire size and the extent of clonotype sharing between individuals. For each donor, CD4 naive and CD4 memory were each given three plates, CD8 naive was given two plates, and CD8 memory was given one plate. Leukapheresis yielded between about 0.9 and 9.5 billion PBMCs per donor. Different laboratories and diverse techniques were used to prepare libraries and sequence TCR repertoires, to increase sequencing depth and limit assay-specific biases.

CD8 naive samples were CD45RO-negative cells positively selected for CCR7, giving a CD45RA+CCR7+ population that excluded TemRA cells. The donors were healthy, HIV-negative adults with no recently reported acute infections or vaccinations. Every donor was a Caucasian adult residing in Nashville, Tennessee, USA. After blood collection by leukapheresis, PBMCs were isolated using Ficoll-Histopaque density gradient centrifugation and then cryopreserved in the vapor phase of liquid nitrogen. Purity and quantity of every magnetically sorted T cell population were checked by analytical flow cytometry. From each sorted fraction, genomic DNA was isolated and quantified by UV absorbance on a Nanodrop 2000c. Using the deep immunoSEQ assay, TCR CDR3 regions were amplified from genomic DNA by multiplex PCR. Genomic DNA extracted from each cell subset was distributed evenly over all wells of several immunoSEQ 96-well plates, and each plate served as one replicate. For sorted subsets, about 200 ng genomic DNA, equal to 30,000 to 35,000 T cell genomes, was loaded into each replicate PCR. Purified libraries were quantified with a Qubit 3.0 fluorometer, sized on a Bioanalyzer 2100, and re-quantified with the KAPA Library Quantification kit. Each immunoSEQ 96-well plate was sequenced on its own single-read 150-cycle Illumina NextSeq 550 flow cell. On the authors' methods: Because the immunoSEQ output held only junctional sequences and lacked quality scores, the filtering could not match the filtering applied to full-length reads. Sequences were annotated with PyIR, a Python wrapper for IgBLAST v1.9, and V/J genes and CDR3 were assigned using IMGT germline references. Any read was removed if the V/J assignment was weak (E-value above 1e-6), the CDR3 was missing, or the read contained stop codons, out-of-frame junctions, or ambiguous translated residues. V3J clonotypes were defined as sequences sharing an identical inferred V gene, J gene, and CDR3 amino acid sequence. Percentage overlap between repertoires was calculated by dividing the number of shared unique clonotypes by the size of the smaller repertoire. Richness of each repertoire was evaluated using RTK rarefaction, the Chao1 estimator, and Recon v2.1 estimates of unobserved clonotypes. Generation probabilities for all TCRbeta clonotypes obtained by the gDNA method from several donors were computed using OLGA. The immuneACCESS repertoire file appears here via TCRdb, limited to in-frame rearrangements. These files lack a portion of the clones; in checked studies, under half of the deficit traces to unresolved V genes, and the cause of the others is not known. V, J and clone size are taken as reported in that table, and D and trimming were inferred from the DNA itself. The sample data list millions of clones, and 85% to 95% of these were observed just once. The ten largest account for about 1.5% of the sample.

Summary of the overall study and its limitations: Sampling was limited to blood, and TCR repertoires in tissue likely differ from TCR repertoires in blood. Naive subsets generally had larger estimated clonotype richness than memory subsets. The genetic and exposure-history diversity represented was limited by the small number of donors. Rarefaction of sorted-subset datasets indicated incomplete sequencing despite the large sequencing depth. Compared with non-shared clonotypes, the clonotypes found in all four sorted-subset donors had higher generation probabilities. When several donors were compared, the shared fraction of clonotypes was about 5.2% for naive CD4, over 3% for naive CD8, more than 2% for memory CD4, and about 0.36% for memory CD8. Pairwise subsampling led to the expectation that sequencing depth would affect the degree of clonotype sharing among donors.

Points on this clone: Its cognate antigen has yet to be identified. Base quality data are lacking; no much larger clone is found one base away.

From a lookup of the germline V gene (reference sequence), CDR1 and CDR2 are SEHNR and FQNEAQ. V and J lose 3 bases and 2 bases, and a span of 13 bases separates them. From cysteine to phenylalanine, the CDR3 is 15 amino acids long. CDR3 DNA only is kept here, 45 bases in frame from base 1. The chain uses TRBV7-9 and TRBJ2-5; tentative D gene TRBD1, with 6 bases matching. The sequenced material came from naive CD8+ T cells from PBMCs. The cell subset or site label here, explained by the study, means: CD45RA+CCR7+. This TCR came from a man aged 18 to 29 in good health. Some clones in this sample may be carry-over from other donors' samples. The nucleotide sequence reads as follows: TGTGCCAGCAGCTTGGCTCAGGGGCTACAAGAGACCCAGTACTTC. This translates into CASSLAQGLQETQYF.